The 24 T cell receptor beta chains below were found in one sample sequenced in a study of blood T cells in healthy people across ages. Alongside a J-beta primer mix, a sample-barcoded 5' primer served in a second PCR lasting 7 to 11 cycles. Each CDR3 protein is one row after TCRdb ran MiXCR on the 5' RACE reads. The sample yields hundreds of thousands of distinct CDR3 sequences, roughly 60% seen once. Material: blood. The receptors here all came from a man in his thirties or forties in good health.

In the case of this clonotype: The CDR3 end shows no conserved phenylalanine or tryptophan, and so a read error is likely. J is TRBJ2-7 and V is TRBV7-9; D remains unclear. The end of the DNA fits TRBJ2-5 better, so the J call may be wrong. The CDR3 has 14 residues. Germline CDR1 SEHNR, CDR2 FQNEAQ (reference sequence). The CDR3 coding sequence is TGTGCCAGCAGCTCCGACATAACGGGAGAGACCCAGTACTCC. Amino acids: CASSSDITGETQYS.

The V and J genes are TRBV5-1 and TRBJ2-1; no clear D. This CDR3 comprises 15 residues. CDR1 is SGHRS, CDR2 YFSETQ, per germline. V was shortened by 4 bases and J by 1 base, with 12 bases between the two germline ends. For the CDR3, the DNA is TGCGCCAGCAGCCTGAGCAGCAGTTCCTACAATGAGCAGTTCTTC. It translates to CASSLSSSSYNEQFF.

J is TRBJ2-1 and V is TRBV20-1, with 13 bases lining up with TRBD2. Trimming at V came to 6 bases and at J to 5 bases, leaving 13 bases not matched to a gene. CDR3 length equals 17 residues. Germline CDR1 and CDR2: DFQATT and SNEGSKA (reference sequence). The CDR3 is CSATGLAGTGGNNEQFF. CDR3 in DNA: TGCAGTGCGACGGGACTAGCGGGAACAGGGGGTAACAATGAGCAGTTCTTC.

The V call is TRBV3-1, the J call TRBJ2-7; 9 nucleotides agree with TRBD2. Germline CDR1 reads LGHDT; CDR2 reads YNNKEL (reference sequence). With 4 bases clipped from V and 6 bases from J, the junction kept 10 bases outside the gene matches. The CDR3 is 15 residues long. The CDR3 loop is CASSPTGQRGAEQYF. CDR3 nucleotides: TGTGCCAGCAGCCCGACGGGCCAGCGGGGGGCCGAGCAGTACTTC.

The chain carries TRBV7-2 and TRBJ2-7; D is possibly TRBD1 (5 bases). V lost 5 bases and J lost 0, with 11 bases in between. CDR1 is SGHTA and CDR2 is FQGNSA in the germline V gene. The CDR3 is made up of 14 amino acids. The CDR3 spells CASSRIRGSYEQYF. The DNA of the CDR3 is TGTGCCAGCAGCCGCATTAGGGGCTCCTACGAGCAGTACTTC.

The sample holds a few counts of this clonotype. CDR3 bases: TGTGCCATCATGGGCCAGTACAATGAGCAGTTCTTC. Its protein is CAIMGQYNEQFF. V is TRBV10-3 and J is TRBJ2-1; D not resolved. Between the trimmed V and J ends, which lost 7 bases and 4 bases, there was a span of 8 bases. The CDR3 sequence is 12 residues long. Germline V CDR1 and CDR2: ENHRY, SYGVKD.

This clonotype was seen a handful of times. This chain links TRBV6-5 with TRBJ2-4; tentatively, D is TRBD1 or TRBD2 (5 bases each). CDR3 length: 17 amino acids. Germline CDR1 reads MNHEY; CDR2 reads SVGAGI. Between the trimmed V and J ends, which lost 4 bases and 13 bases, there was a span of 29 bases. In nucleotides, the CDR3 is TGTGCCAGCAGTTCCTCCCTAGGCGTCGGGAAGGGGATAGAGCAGTACTTC. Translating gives CASSSSLGVGKGIEQYF.

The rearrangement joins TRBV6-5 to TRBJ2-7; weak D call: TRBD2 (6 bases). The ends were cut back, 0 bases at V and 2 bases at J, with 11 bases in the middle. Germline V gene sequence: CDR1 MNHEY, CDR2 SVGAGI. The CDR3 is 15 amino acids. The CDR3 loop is CASSYSGTDTYEQYF. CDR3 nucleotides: TGTGCCAGCAGTTACTCCGGGACTGATACCTACGAGCAGTACTTC.

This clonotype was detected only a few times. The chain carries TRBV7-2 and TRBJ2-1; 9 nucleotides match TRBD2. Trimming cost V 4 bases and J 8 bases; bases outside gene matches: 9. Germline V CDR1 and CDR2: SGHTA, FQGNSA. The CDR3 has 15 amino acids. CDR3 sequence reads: CASSYLAGVRDEQFF. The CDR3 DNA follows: TGTGCCAGCAGCTACTTAGCGGGGGTCCGGGATGAGCAGTTCTTC.

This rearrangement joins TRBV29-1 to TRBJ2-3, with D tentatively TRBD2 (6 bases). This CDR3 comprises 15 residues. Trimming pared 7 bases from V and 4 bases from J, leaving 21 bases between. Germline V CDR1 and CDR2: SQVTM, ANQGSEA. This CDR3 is CSASTAGQRSDTQYF. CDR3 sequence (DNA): TGCAGCGCTAGCACAGCGGGCCAAAGATCAGATACGCAGTATTTT.

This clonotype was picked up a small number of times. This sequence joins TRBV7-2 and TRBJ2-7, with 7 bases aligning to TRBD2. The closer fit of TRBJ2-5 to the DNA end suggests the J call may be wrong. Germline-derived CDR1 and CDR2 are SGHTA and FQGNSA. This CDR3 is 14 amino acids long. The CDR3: CASSVGGGKETQYF. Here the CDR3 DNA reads TGTGCCAGCAGCGTGGGGGGGGGGAAAGAGACCCAGTACTTC.

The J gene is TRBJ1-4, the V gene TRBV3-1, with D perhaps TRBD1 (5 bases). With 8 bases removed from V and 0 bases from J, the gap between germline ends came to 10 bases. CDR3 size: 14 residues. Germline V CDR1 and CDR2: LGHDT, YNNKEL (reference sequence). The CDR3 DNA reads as TGTGCCAGCGGAGACAGTGCAACTAATGAAAAACTGTTTTTT. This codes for CASGDSATNEKLFF.

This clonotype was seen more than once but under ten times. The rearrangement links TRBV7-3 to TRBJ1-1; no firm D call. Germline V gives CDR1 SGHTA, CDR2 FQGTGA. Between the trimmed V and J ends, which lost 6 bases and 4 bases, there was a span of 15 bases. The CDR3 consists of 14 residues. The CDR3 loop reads CASSQTSKATEAFF. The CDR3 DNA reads TGTGCCAGCAGTCAGACTTCCAAGGCCACTGAAGCTTTCTTT.

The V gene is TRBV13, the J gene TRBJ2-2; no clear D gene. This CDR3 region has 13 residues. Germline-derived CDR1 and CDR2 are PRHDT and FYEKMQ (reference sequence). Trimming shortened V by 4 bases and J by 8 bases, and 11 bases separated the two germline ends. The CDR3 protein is CASSSNVNGELFF. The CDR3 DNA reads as TGTGCCAGCAGCTCGAACGTGAATGGGGAGCTGTTTTTT.

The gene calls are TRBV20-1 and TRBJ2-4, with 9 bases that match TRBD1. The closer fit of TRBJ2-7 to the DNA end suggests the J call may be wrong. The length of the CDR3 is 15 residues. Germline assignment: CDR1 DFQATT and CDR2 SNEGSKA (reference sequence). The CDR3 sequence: CSARDLRQGVYEQYF. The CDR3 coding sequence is TGCAGTGCTAGAGACCTACGACAGGGGGTATACGAGCAGTACTTC.

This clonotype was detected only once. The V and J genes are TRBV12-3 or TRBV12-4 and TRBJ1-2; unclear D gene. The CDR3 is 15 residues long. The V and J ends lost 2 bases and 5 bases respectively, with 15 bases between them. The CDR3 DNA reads TGTGCCAGCAGTTTAAAGACCGCCGGGATTTATGGCTACACCTTC. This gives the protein CASSLKTAGIYGYTF.

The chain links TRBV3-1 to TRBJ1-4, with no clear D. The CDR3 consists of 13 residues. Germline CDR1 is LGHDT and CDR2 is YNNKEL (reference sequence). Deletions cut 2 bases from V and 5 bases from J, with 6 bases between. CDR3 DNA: TGTGCCAGCAGCCAAAGAGGGAATGAAAAACTGTTTTTT. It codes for CASSQRGNEKLFF.

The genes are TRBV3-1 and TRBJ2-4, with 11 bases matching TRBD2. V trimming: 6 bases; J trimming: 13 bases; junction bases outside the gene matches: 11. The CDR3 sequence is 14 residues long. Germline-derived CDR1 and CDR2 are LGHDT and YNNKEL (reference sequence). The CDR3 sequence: CASRTGLAEEIQYF. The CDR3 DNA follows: TGTGCCAGCAGAACGGGACTAGCGGAAGAGATCCAGTACTTC. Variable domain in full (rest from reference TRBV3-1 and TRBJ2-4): DTAVSQTPKYLVTQMGNDKSIKCEQNLGHDTMYWYKQDSKKFLKIMFSYNNKELIINETVPNRFSPKSPDKAHLNLHINSLELGDSAVYFCASRTGLAEEIQYFGAGTRLSVL.

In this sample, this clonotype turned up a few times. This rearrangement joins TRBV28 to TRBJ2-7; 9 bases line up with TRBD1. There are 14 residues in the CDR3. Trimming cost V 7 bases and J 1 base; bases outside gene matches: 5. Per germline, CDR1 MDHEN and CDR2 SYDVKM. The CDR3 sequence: CASTSGTGSYEQYF. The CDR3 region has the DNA TGTGCCAGCACGTCCGGGACAGGGTCCTACGAGCAGTACTTC.

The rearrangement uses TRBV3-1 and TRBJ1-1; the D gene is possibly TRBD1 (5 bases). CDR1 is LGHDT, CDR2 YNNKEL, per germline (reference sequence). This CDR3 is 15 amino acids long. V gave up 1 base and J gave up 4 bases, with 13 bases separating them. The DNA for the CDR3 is TGTGCCAGCAGCCAAGGGGGCTCGGCCCCCACTGAAGCTTTCTTT. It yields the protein CASSQGGSAPTEAFF.

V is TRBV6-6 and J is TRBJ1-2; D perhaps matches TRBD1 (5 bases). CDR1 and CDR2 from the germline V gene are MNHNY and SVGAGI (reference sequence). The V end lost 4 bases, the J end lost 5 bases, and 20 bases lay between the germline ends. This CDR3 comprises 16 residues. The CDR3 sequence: CASSSGALDSQYGYTF. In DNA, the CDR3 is TGTGCCAGCAGTTCCGGGGCCCTAGACAGTCAGTATGGCTACACCTTC.

CDR3 in amino acids: CSAALSGIADTQYF. The CDR3 DNA sequence: TGCAGTGCTGCCCTTTCCGGGATCGCAGATACGCAGTATTTT. The V call is TRBV20-1, the J call TRBJ2-3, with D perhaps matching TRBD2 (5 bases). The V end lost 5 bases, the J end lost 4 bases, and 16 bases lay between the germline ends. This CDR3 is 14 amino acids long. Per germline, CDR1 DFQATT and CDR2 SNEGSKA (reference sequence).

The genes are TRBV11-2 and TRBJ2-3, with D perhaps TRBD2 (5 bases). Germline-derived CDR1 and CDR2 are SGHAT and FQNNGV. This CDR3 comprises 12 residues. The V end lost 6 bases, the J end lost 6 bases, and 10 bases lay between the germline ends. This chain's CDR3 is CASRWTGDTQYF. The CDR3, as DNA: TGTGCCAGCAGATGGACGGGGGATACGCAGTATTTT.

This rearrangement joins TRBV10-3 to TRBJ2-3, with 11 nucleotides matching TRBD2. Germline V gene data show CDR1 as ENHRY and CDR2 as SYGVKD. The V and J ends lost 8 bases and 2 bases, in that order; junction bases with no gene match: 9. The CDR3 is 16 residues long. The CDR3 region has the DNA TGTGCCATCTCCAATATAGCGGGGGGGACCACAGATACGCAGTATTTT. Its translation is CAISNIAGGTTDTQYF.